Listed below are T cell receptor beta chains from one sample, sequenced in a study of T cell repertoires in cytomegalovirus infection. These receptors lack a known antigen. From the reads, TCRdb called clonotypes with MiXCR, one entry per CDR3 protein. Among about 270,000 distinct CDR3 sequences, approximately 22% were seen once, and the ten largest hold approximately 19%. The sequencing here drew on cultured PBMCs, taken from culture after CMV antigen stimulation. The receptors shown here come from a human donor in good health (CMV status not recorded). Some clones in this sample may be carry-over from other donors' samples. The conserved cysteine and the conserved F or W are not part of the CDR3 here.

J gene,CDR3 length,V gene,CDR3 protein
TRBJ1-5,12,TRBV10-3,AISPGQGGQPQH
TRBJ2-1,19,TRBV7-2,ASNLRWWGQGPLKSYNEQF
TRBJ1-1,11,TRBV6-2/TRBV6-3,ASKVKMNTEAF
TRBJ1-1,11,TRBV18,ASSPDQTGEAF
TRBJ1-2,14,TRBV6-2/TRBV6-3,ASSLRMIGKNYGYT
TRBJ2-3,15,TRBV7-9,ASSQMTSGGITDTQY
TRBJ1-1,11,TRBV20-1,SADPGLNTEAF
TRBJ1-1,11,TRBV12-3/TRBV12-4,ASSPGWDTEAF
TRBJ1-5,11,TRBV10-3,AISESNNQPQH
TRBJ1-4,14,TRBV6-5,ASSHDRGGTNEKLF
TRBJ2-1,10,TRBV29-1,SVEVWGGEQF
TRBJ2-1,14,TRBV15,ATSRQLAGLYNEQF
TRBJ2-1,16,TRBV25-1,ASSDQGNAYRGRVEQF
TRBJ2-5,12,TRBV6-2/TRBV6-3,ASSYPDGWGTQY
TRBJ2-1,19,TRBV7-8,ASSLDPGSRLADPLHNEQF
TRBJ2-5,15,TRBV7-8,ASSHLRAGGGGETQY
TRBJ1-3,11,TRBV27,ASSSNSGNTIY
TRBJ2-5,12,TRBV2,ASSEELGSETQY
TRBJ2-3,10,TRBV28,ASHGSTDTQY
TRBJ2-5,14,TRBV3-1,ASSYGGDGTKETQY
TRBJ1-2,11,TRBV7-2,ASSLILGVGYT
TRBJ2-1,17,TRBV7-2,ASSLRGSGFGGLANEQF
TRBJ1-1,13,TRBV4-1,ASSQEQGLNTEAF
TRBJ1-4,14,TRBV10-3,ASSGTEPATNEKLF
TRBJ2-7,14,TRBV7-9,ASSPAGGRPPYEQY
TRBJ1-4,12,TRBV7-9,ASSLQGVNEKLF
TRBJ2-1,15,TRBV14,ASSQTRPSDSYNEQF